The clone carrying this T cell receptor (beta chain) was counted many times. The sample comes from a study of T cells in Graves' hyperthyroidism and ophthalmopathy. RNA transcripts served as the template for amplifying TCR beta CDR3 regions. With the HTBI primer set, the TCR CDR3 went through a first round of RT-PCR. TCRdb re-derived calls from the multiplex PCR reads in MiXCR, one entry per CDR3 protein. This sample yields 600,000 or so distinct CDR3 sequences, of which 12% to 15% are seen a single time; roughly 7.7% belongs to the top ten. Sequences were obtained from blood. This receptor was obtained from a woman younger than 35 with Graves' ophthalmopathy.

The CDR3 sequence is CASSLVWTSGLLYEQYF. The CDR3 nucleotides read TGTGCCAGCAGCTTAGTATGGACTAGCGGCCTTCTTTACGAGCAGTACTTC. The rearrangement links TRBV11-2 to TRBJ2-7; 10 bases agree with TRBD2. Per the germline V gene, CDR1 is SGHAT and CDR2 is FQNNGV. Germline trimming cut 1 base from V and 4 bases from J; bases unmatched to any gene: 10. The CDR3 is 17 residues long.